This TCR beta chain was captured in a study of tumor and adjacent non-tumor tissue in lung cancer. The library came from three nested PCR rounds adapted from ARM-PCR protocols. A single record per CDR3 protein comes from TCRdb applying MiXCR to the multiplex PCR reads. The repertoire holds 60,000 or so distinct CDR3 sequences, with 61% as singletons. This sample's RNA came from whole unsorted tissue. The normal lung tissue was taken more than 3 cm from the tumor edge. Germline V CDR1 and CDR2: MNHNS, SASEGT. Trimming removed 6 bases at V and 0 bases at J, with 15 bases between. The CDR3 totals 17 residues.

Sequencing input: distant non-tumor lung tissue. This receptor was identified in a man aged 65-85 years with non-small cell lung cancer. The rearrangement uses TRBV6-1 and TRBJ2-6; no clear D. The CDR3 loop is CASSEWTDYSGANVLTF. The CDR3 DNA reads TGTGCCAGCAGCGAATGGACGGATTACTCTGGGGCCAACGTCCTGACTTTC.